The 29 T cell receptor beta chains presented below share a single source sample, sequenced in a study of OX40 agonist ivuxolimab in advanced cancers. Generated by immunoSEQ multiplex PCR, the TCRdb table keeps only in-frame clones and is missing some. Of roughly 70,000 clones listed, roughly nine tenths were seen once; the top ten hold around 2.2%. The source was CD4+ or CD8+ T cells sorted from blood, collected in a trial of the OX40 agonist ivuxolimab. These TCRs come from an adult with an advanced solid tumor such as melanoma, head and neck, liver or kidney cancer.

The CDR3 is CSASEDGELFF. CDR3 DNA: TGCAGTGCTAGCGAAGACGGGGAGCTGTTTTTT. This chain uses TRBV20-1 with TRBJ2-2; unclear D gene. The CDR3 length is 11 residues. Germline V lookup: CDR1 DFQATT, CDR2 SNEGSKA (reference sequence). Trimming took 3 bases from V and 7 from J, leaving 6 bases between them.

This sequence joins TRBV21-1 and TRBJ1-1; the table names TRBD1, a call not compared with the DNA. TRBV21-1 represents a pseudogene. This CDR3 region has 18 residues. The CDR3 coding sequence is TGTGCCAGCAGCAAAGTTAATAAGGGGGCGATCGGGGACACTGAAGCTTTCTTT. This gives the protein CASSKVNKGAIGDTEAFF.

The V call is TRBV5-4, the J call TRBJ2-7; 11 bases map to TRBD2. Germline assignment: CDR1 SGHNT and CDR2 YYREEE (reference sequence). The CDR3 has 18 amino acids. Losses at the gene ends were 4 bases for V and 1 base for J; bases not matched to a gene: 13. For the CDR3, the DNA is TGTGCCAGCAGCAGAAGGACAGGGACTAGCGGACTATCCTACGAGCAGTACTTC. Translated: CASSRRTGTSGLSYEQYF.

The chain uses TRBV18 and TRBJ1-1; perhaps TRBD1 as D (6 bases). This CDR3 has 16 amino acids. V was cut by 1 base and J by 0 bases, with 12 bases left in between. Germline V lookup: CDR1 KGHSH, CDR2 LQKENI. CDR3: CASSPRKGDLNTEAFF. The CDR3 region has the DNA TGTGCCAGCTCACCACGAAAGGGGGACCTGAACACTGAAGCTTTCTTT.

CDR3 sequence reads: CASSYSFKITNEKLFF. CDR3 coding DNA: TGTGCCAGCAGTTACTCTTTTAAGATTACTAATGAAAAACTGTTTTTT. J is TRBJ1-4 and V is TRBV6-5; D call uncertain. Germline V gene sequence: CDR1 MNHEY, CDR2 SVGAGI. CDR3 length: 16 residues. Trimming took 0 bases from V and 2 from J, leaving 10 bases between them.

V usage is TRBV28 and J usage is TRBJ2-5; D not resolved. CDR3 length equals 12 residues. V lost 4 bases and J lost 1, with 4 bases in between. CDR1 MDHEN and CDR2 SYDVKM come from the germline V gene. The CDR3 protein is CASSYFQETQYF. The CDR3 nucleotides read TGTGCCAGCAGTTATTTCCAAGAGACCCAGTACTTC. Filled out from reference TRBV28 and TRBJ2-5, the complete variable domain reads DVKVTQSSRYLVKRTGEKVFLECVQDMDHENMFWYRQDPGLGLRLIYFSYDVKMKEKGDIPEGYSVSREKKERFSLILESASTNQTSMYLCASSYFQETQYFGPGTRLLVL.

The chain joins TRBV4-2 to TRBJ2-5, with 8 positions matching TRBD2. Unmatched junction bases numbered 8, after V lost 0 bases and J lost 5 bases. The CDR3 has 16 amino acids. Germline CDR1 LGHNA, CDR2 YNFKEQ. The DNA of the CDR3 is TGTGCCAGCAGCCAAGATTCCGGGAGGGCCTGGGAGACCCAGTACTTC. As protein: CASSQDSGRAWETQYF.

This clone has only a few counts. The chain has TRBV25-1 and TRBJ1-2, with 9 bases lining up with TRBD1. This CDR3 spans 14 amino acids. The ends lost 3 bases at V and 5 bases at J; junction bases unmatched: 4. Germline V CDR1 and CDR2: MGHDK, SYGVNS. CDR3 sequence reads: CASSDPGQGYGYTF. The CDR3 DNA follows: TGTGCCAGCAGTGATCCGGGACAGGGTTATGGCTACACCTTC.

This clone was counted only a few times. The chain joins TRBV15 to TRBJ2-3; D perhaps matches TRBD2 (6 bases). The CDR3 is 14 residues long. The V gene's germline CDR1 is LNHNV and CDR2 YYDKDF (reference sequence). Trimming removed 0 bases at V and 4 bases at J, with 8 bases between. CDR3: CATSRDTSPDTQYF. The CDR3 bases are TGTGCCACCAGCAGAGATACTAGCCCAGATACGCAGTATTTT.

The CDR3 nucleotides read TGTGCCATTCAGATAATTCCCTACGAGCAGTACTTC. As protein: CAIQIIPYEQYF. The chain has TRBV6-1 and TRBJ2-7; D ambiguous. Germline CDR1 reads MNHNS; CDR2 reads SASEGT. The CDR3 totals 12 residues. Deletions cut 10 bases from V and 2 bases from J, with 12 bases between.

The V call is TRBV5-6, the J call TRBJ1-3, with D unclear. The CDR3 covers 15 residues. V was cut by 4 bases and J by 1 base, with 12 bases left in between. The V gene's germline CDR1 is SGHDT and CDR2 YYEEEE. The CDR3 here is CASSPTDVSGNTIYF. The DNA for the CDR3 is TGTGCCAGCAGCCCAACAGACGTTTCTGGAAACACCATATATTTT.

The chain combines TRBV9 with TRBJ1-4, with D unclear. Trimming took off 4 bases at V and 10 bases at J, with 17 bases between the two ends. The CDR3 loop spans 14 amino acids. Germline V gene data show CDR1 as SGDLS and CDR2 as YYNGEE. CDR3 in amino acids: CASSPGPTDGKLFF. In DNA, the CDR3 is TGTGCCAGCAGCCCCGGGCCTACCGATGGAAAACTGTTTTTT.

The rearrangement links TRBV18 to TRBJ2-3, with 9 bases identical to TRBD2. Trimming took 3 bases from V and 1 from J; bases not matched to a gene: 5. The CDR3 consists of 16 residues. CDR1 and CDR2 (germline): KGHSH, LQKENI. DNA of the CDR3: TGTGCCAGCTCACCCCTGGGCGGGGGGGGCACAGATACGCAGTATTTT. Its translation is CASSPLGGGGTDTQYF.

This chain links TRBV5-6 with TRBJ2-1, with 7 nucleotides matching TRBD1. J lost 4 bases, V lost 0 bases, and 4 bases had no gene match. CDR3 size: 15 residues. Germline V gives CDR1 SGHDT, CDR2 YYEEEE. Written as DNA, the CDR3 is TGTGCCAGCAGCTTGGTATCAGGGGGTTACAATGAGCAGTTCTTC. Amino acids: CASSLVSGGYNEQFF.

This rearrangement joins TRBV5-1 to TRBJ2-6, with D hard to call. Trimming pared 0 bases from V and 0 bases from J, leaving 4 bases between. The CDR3 loop spans 15 amino acids. Germline CDR1 and CDR2: SGHRS and YFSETQ. The CDR3 DNA follows: TGCGCCAGCAGCTTGGGGGGCTCTGGGGCCAACGTCCTGACTTTC. It encodes CASSLGGSGANVLTF.

The V and J genes are TRBV28 and TRBJ2-2; D unclear. The V end was cut by 2 bases, the J end by 1 base, with 5 bases between. The germline V gene encodes CDR1 MDHEN and CDR2 SYDVKM. The CDR3 consists of 14 residues. CDR3 in amino acids: CASSLGRNTGELFF. DNA of the CDR3: TGTGCCAGCAGTTTAGGTCGGAACACCGGGGAGCTGTTTTTT.

The chain recombines TRBV5-5 with TRBJ2-5; TRBD1 matches 10 bases. Germline V gene sequence: CDR1 SGHKS, CDR2 YYEKEE (reference sequence). After removal of 6 bases from V and 5 bases from J, the junction contained 10 bases not matched to a gene. This CDR3 region has 15 residues. CDR3 DNA: TGTGCCAGCACCCTCCAGACAGGGGGCGGGGAGACCCAGTACTTC. This translates into CASTLQTGGGETQYF.

This clone was picked up one time. The chain is built from TRBV6-1 and TRBJ1-5; D call uncertain. The CDR3 runs to 12 residues. The ends were cut back, 3 bases at V and 5 bases at J, with 5 bases in the middle. Germline V lookup: CDR1 MNHNS, CDR2 SASEGT. The CDR3 nucleotides read TGTGCCAGCAGTGATGGACATCAGCCCCAGCATTTT. It encodes CASSDGHQPQHF.

The CDR3 loop is CASSPSSQSGVRKLFF. The CDR3 bases are TGTGCCAGCTCACCATCCTCTCAATCCGGGGTGAGAAAACTGTTTTTT. The chain uses TRBV18 and TRBJ1-4; the D is unclear. CDR3 size: 16 residues. Germline CDR1 reads KGHSH; CDR2 reads LQKENI. V shed 2 bases and J shed 10 bases, with 20 bases lying between them.

The chain is built from TRBV2 and TRBJ2-2, with a possible D match to TRBD1 (7 bases). The germline gives CDR1 SNHLY, CDR2 FYNNEI. The CDR3 consists of 16 residues. V gave up 5 bases and J gave up 5 bases, with 18 bases separating them. CDR3 in DNA: TGTGCCAGCAGTCGCTGGGGGGACAGAAGTACCGGGGAGCTGTTTTTT. Translated, it gives CASSRWGDRSTGELFF.

The J gene is TRBJ1-6, the V gene TRBV2, with unresolved D. Germline V gives CDR1 SNHLY, CDR2 FYNNEI. V was clipped by 8 bases and J by 4 bases, with 9 bases between them. CDR3 length: 13 residues. CDR3 DNA: TGTGCCAGCGGGAAGGCATATAATTCACCCCTCCACTTT. Translated: CASGKAYNSPLHF. Complete variable domain (other parts from reference TRBV2 and TRBJ1-6): EPEVTQTPSHQVTQMGQEVILRCVPISNHLYFYWYRQILGQKVEFLVSFYNNEISEKSEIFDDQFSVERPDGSNFTLKIRSTKLEDSAMYFCASGKAYNSPLHFGNGTRLTVT.

V usage is TRBV6-1 and J usage is TRBJ1-5; D perhaps matches TRBD1 (5 bases). V shed 0 bases and J shed 13 bases, with 13 bases lying between them. This CDR3 spans 13 amino acids. Germline V lookup: CDR1 MNHNS, CDR2 SASEGT. The CDR3 DNA sequence: TGTGCCAGCAGTGAAGCGGTATCGGGGGGACAGCATTTT. Protein product: CASSEAVSGGQHF.

The chain has TRBV11-2 and TRBJ1-1; D is unresolved. Germline CDR1 is SGHAT and CDR2 is FQNNGV. The CDR3 runs 16 residues. V was cut by 0 bases and J by 4 bases, with 15 bases left in between. CDR3 loop: CASSLDWEGSGTEAFF. CDR3 DNA: TGTGCCAGCAGCTTAGATTGGGAGGGAAGTGGCACTGAAGCTTTCTTT.

V gene TRBV30 combines with J gene TRBJ2-7, with D perhaps matching TRBD1 or TRBD2 (5 bases each). This CDR3 is 14 amino acids long. Germline V lookup: CDR1 GTSNPN, CDR2 SVGIG (reference sequence). The V and J ends lost 0 bases and 2 bases respectively, with 11 bases between them. The CDR3 coding sequence is TGTGCCTGGAGTGTAACCGGGACCCCCTACGAGCAGTACTTC. Amino acid sequence: CAWSVTGTPYEQYF. Variable domain in full (rest from reference TRBV30 and TRBJ2-7): SQTIHQWPATLVQPVGSPLSLECTVEGTSNPNLYWYRQAAGRGLQLLFYSVGIGQISSEVPQNLSASRPQDRQFILSSKKLLLSDSGFYLCAWSVTGTPYEQYFGPGTRLTVT.

The rearrangement uses TRBV30 and TRBJ1-1; D might be TRBD1 (5 bases). V was trimmed by 2 bases and J by 1 base, leaving 8 bases between them. In germline, CDR1 is GTSNPN, CDR2 SVGIG (reference sequence). CDR3 length: 13 amino acids. Written as DNA, the CDR3 is TGTGCCTGGAGTAGTCAGGGGAACACTGAAGCTTTCTTT. Translation gives CAWSSQGNTEAFF.

J is TRBJ2-7 and V is TRBV5-5; no reliable D call. The CDR3 contains 14 residues. V lost 1 base, J lost 1 base, and 9 bases lay in between. In germline, CDR1 is SGHKS, CDR2 YYEKEE (reference sequence). The CDR3 DNA follows: TGTGCCAGCAGCTTGTATCAGTTTTCCTACGAGCAGTACTTC. Its protein product is CASSLYQFSYEQYF.

The chain employs TRBV7-9 and TRBJ2-4; the D gene is possibly TRBD1 (6 bases). The CDR3 is 14 residues long. The germline V gene has CDR1 SEHNR and CDR2 FQNEAQ (reference sequence). Deletions cut 3 bases from V and 4 bases from J, with 10 bases between. DNA of the CDR3: TGTGCCAGCAGCTTGGTAGGACAGAAAAACATTCAGTACTTC. Translation gives CASSLVGQKNIQYF.

The J gene is TRBJ1-5, the V gene TRBV7-3; D gene unclear. With 4 bases removed from V and 4 bases from J, the gap between germline ends came to 8 bases. Germline V gene sequence: CDR1 SGHTA, CDR2 FQGTGA. The CDR3 spans 13 residues. The CDR3 reads CASSYDSNQPQHF. CDR3 coding DNA: TGTGCCAGCAGCTACGATTCGAATCAGCCCCAGCATTTT.

The V gene is TRBV5-5, the J gene TRBJ2-3; 9 bases map to TRBD2. V trimming: 1 base; J trimming: 4 bases; junction bases outside the gene matches: 4. CDR1 and CDR2 from the germline V gene are SGHKS and YYEKEE (reference sequence). This CDR3 region has 15 residues. The CDR3, as DNA: TGTGCCAGCAGCTTGTGGACTAGCGTTTCAGATACGCAGTATTTT. Its protein product is CASSLWTSVSDTQYF.